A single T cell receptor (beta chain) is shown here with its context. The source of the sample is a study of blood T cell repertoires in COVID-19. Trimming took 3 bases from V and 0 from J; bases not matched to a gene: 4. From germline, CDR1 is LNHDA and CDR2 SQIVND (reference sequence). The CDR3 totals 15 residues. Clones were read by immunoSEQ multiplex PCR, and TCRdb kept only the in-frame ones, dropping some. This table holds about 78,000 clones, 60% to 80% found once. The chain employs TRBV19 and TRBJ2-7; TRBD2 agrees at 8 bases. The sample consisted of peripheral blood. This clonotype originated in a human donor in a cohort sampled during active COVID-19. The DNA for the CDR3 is TGTGCCAGTAGTATGAGTAGCGGGGCCTCCTACGAGCAGTACTTC. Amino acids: CASSMSSGASYEQYF.